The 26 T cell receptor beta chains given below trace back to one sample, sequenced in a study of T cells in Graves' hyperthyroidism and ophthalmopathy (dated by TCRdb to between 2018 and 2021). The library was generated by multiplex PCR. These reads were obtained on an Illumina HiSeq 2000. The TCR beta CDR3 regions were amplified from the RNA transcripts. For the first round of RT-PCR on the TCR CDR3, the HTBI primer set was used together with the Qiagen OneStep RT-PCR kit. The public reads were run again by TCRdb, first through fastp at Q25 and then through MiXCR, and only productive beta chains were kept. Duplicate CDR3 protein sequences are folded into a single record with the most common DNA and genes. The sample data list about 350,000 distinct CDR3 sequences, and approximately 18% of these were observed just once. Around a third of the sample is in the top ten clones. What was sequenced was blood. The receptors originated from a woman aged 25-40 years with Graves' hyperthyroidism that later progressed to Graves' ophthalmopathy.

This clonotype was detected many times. The CDR3: CASTPERGGGQPQHF. The CDR3 DNA follows: TGTGCCAGTACTCCAGAACGTGGGGGTGGTCAGCCCCAGCATTTT. The chain employs TRBV19 and TRBJ1-5, with D perhaps TRBD1 (5 bases). CDR1 is LNHDA and CDR2 is SQIVND in the germline V gene (reference sequence). The CDR3 has 15 residues. Trimming pared 7 bases from V and 6 bases from J, leaving 19 bases between.

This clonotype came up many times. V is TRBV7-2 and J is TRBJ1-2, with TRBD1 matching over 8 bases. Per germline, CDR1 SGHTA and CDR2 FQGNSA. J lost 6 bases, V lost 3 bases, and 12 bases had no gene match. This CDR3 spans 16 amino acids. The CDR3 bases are TGTGCCAGCAGCTTTTTATTTAACAGGGGGTCGAATGGCTACACCTTC. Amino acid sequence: CASSFLFNRGSNGYTF.

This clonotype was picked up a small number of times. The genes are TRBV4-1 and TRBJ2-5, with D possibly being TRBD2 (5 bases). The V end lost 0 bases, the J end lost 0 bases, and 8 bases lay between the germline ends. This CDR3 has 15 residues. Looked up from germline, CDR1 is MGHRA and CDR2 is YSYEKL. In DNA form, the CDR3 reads TGCGCCAGCAGCCAAGAAGCGCGGGACCAAGAGACCCAGTACTTC. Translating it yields CASSQEARDQETQYF.

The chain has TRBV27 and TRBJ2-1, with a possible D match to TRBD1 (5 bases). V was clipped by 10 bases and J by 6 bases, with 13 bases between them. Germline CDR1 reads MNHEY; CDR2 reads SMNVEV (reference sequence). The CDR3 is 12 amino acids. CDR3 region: CATQGRVNEQFF. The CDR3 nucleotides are TGTGCCACCCAAGGCAGGGTCAATGAGCAGTTCTTC.

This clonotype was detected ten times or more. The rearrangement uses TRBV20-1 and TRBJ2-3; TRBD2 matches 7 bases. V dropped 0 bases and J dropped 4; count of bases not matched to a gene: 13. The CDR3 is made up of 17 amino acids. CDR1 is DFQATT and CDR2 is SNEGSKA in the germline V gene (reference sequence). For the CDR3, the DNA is TGCAGTGCTAGAGAGGTCGGTCGGGGGGATTGGGCAGATACGCAGTATTTT. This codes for CSAREVGRGDWADTQYF.

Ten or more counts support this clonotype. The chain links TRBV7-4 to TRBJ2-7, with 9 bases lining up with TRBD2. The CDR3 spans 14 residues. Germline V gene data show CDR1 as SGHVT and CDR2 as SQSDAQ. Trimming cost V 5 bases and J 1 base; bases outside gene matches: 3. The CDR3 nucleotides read TGTGCCAGCAGCACGACTAGCGGATCCTACGAGCAGTACTTC. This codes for CASSTTSGSYEQYF.

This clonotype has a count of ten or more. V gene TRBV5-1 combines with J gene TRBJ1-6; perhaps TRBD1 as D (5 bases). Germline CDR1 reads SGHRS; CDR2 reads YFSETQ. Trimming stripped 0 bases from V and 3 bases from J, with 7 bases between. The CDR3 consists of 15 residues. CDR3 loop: CASSLGDSYNSPLHF. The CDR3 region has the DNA TGCGCCAGCAGCTTGGGCGACAGCTATAATTCACCCCTCCACTTT.

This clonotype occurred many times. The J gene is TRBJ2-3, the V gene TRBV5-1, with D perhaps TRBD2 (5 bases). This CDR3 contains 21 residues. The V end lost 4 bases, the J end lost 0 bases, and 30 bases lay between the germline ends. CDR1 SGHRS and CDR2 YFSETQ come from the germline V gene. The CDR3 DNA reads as TGCGCCAGCAGCCGCTCCGACGGACTCCGGTCTTTCGTAACTAGCACAGATACGCAGTATTTT. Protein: CASSRSDGLRSFVTSTDTQYF.

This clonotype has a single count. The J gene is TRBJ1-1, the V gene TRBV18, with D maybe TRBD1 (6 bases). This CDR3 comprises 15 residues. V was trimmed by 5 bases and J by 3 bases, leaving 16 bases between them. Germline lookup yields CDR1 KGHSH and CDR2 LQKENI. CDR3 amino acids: CASSSQRGGDTEAFF. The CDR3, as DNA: TGTGCCAGCTCATCTCAAAGGGGGGGGGACACTGAAGCTTTCTTT. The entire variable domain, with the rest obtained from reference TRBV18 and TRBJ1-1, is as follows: NAGVMQNPRHLVRRRGQEARLRCSPMKGHSHVYWYRQLPEEGLKFMVYLQKENIIDESGMPKERFSAEFPKEGPSILRIQQVVRGDSAAYFCASSSQRGGDTEAFFGQGTRLTVV.

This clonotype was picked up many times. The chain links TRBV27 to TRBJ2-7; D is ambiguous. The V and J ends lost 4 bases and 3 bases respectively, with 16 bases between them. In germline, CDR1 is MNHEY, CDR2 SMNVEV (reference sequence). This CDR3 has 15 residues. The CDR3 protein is CASSYRQVPNYEQYF. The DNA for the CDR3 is TGTGCCAGCAGTTACCGCCAGGTGCCAAACTACGAGCAGTACTTC.

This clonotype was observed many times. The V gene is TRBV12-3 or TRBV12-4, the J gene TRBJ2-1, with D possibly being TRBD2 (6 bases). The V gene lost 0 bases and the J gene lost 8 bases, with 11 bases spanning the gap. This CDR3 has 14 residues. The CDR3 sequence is CASSLAGGGHEQFF. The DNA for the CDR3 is TGTGCCAGCAGTTTAGCGGGGGGAGGCCATGAGCAGTTCTTC.

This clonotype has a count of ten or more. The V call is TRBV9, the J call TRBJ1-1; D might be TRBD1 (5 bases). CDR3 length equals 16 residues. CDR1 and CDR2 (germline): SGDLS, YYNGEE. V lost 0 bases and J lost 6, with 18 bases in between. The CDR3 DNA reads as TGTGCCAGCAGCGTAGAAGCTTTAGCCAGAGGGGCTGAAGCTTTCTTT. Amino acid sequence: CASSVEALARGAEAFF. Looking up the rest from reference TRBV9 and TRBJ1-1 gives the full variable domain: DSGVTQTPKHLITATGQRVTLRCSPRSGDLSVYWYQQSLDQGLQFLIQYYNGEERAKGNILERFSAQQFPDLHSELNLSSLELGDSALYFCASSVEALARGAEAFFGQGTRLTVV.

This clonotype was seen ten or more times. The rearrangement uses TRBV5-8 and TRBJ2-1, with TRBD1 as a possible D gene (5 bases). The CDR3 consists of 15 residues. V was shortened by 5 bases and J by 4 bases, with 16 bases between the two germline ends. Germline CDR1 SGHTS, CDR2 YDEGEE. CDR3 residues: CASRGAHERYNEQFF. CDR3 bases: TGTGCCAGCAGAGGGGCACACGAGAGGTACAATGAGCAGTTCTTC.

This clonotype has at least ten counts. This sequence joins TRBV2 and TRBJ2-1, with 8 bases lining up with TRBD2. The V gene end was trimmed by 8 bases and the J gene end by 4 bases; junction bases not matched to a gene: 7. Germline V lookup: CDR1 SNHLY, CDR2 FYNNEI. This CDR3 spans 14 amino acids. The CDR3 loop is CASRLAFFYNEQFF. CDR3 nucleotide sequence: TGTGCCAGCCGACTAGCGTTTTTTTACAATGAGCAGTTCTTC.

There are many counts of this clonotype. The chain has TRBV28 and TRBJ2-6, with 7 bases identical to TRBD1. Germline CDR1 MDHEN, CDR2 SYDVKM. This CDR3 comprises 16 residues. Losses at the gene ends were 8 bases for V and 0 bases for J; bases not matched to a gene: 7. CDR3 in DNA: TGTGCCAGCTCAGGACAGGCCGGCTCTGGGGCCAACGTCCTGACTTTC. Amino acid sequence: CASSGQAGSGANVLTF.

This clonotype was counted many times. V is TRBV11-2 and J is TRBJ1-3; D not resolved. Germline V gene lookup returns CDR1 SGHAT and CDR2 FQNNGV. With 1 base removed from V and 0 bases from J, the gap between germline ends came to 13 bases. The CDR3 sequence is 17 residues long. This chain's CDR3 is CASSLVIGLHSGNTIYF. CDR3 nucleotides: TGTGCCAGCAGCTTAGTCATCGGCCTACACTCTGGAAACACCATATATTTT. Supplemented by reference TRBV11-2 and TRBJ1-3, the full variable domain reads EAGVAQSPRYKIIEKRQSVAFWCNPISGHATLYWYQQILGQGPKLLIQFQNNGVVDDSQLPKDRFSAERLKGVDSTLKIQPAKLEDSAVYLCASSLVIGLHSGNTIYFGEGSWLTVV.

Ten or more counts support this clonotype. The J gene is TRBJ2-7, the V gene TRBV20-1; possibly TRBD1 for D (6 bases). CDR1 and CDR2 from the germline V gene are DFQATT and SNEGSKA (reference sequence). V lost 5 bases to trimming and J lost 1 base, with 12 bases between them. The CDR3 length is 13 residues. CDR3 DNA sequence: TGCAGTGCTTCCCGGACAGATTCCTACGAGCAGTACTTC. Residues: CSASRTDSYEQYF.

The CDR3 sequence: CASRNRSSYEQYF. For the CDR3, the DNA is TGTGCCAGTAGGAACAGGAGCTCCTACGAGCAGTACTTC. V gene TRBV19 combines with J gene TRBJ2-7, with a tentative D call TRBD1 (5 bases). This CDR3 comprises 13 residues. The germline CDR1 and CDR2 sequences are LNHDA and SQIVND (reference sequence). Trimming shortened V by 6 bases and J by 0 bases, and 9 bases separated the two germline ends.

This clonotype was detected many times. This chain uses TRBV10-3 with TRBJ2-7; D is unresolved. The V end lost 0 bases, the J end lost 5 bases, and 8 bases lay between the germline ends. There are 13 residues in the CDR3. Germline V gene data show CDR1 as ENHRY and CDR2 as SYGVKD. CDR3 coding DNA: TGTGCCATCAGTGAGTCAGGCGACCACGAGCAGTACTTC. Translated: CAISESGDHEQYF.

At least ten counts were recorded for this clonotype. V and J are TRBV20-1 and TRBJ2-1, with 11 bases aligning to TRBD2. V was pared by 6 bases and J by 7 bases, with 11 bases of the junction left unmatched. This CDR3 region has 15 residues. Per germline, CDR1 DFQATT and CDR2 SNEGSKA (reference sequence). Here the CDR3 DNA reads TGCAGTGCCCCGGGGCTAGCGGGGGGTTTTAATGAGCAGTTCTTC. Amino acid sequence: CSAPGLAGGFNEQFF.

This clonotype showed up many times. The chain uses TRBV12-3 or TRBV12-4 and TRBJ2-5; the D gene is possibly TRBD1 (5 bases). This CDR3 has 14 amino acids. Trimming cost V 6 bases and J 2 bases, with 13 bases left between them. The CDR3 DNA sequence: TGTGCCAGCAGCCCTGACAGTGATCAAGAGACCCAGTACTTC. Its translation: CASSPDSDQETQYF.

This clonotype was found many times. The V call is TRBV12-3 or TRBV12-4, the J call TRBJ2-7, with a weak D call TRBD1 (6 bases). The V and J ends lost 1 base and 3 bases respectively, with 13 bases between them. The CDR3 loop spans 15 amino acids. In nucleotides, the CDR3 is TGTGCCAGCAGTTTAGGGACAGTTAGCCACTACGAGCAGTACTTC. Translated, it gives CASSLGTVSHYEQYF.

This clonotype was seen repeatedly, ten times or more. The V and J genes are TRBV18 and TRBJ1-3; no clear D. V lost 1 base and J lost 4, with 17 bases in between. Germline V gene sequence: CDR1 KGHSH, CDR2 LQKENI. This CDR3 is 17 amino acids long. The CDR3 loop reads CASSPHPPGGGGNTIYF. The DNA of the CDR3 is TGTGCCAGCTCACCACATCCCCCCGGAGGTGGGGGAAACACCATATATTTT.

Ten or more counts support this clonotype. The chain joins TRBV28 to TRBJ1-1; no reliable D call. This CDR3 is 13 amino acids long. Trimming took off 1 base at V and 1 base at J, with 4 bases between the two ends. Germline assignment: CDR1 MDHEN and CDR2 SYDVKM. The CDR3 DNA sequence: TGTGCCAGCAGTTTATACGCGAACACTGAAGCTTTCTTT. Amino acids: CASSLYANTEAFF.

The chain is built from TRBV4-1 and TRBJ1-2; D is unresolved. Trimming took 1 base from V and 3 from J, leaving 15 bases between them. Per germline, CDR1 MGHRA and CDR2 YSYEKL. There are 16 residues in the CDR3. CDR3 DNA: TGCGCCAGCAGCCAAGGGAGTCGGAAGGAGGACTATGGCTACACCTTC. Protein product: CASSQGSRKEDYGYTF.

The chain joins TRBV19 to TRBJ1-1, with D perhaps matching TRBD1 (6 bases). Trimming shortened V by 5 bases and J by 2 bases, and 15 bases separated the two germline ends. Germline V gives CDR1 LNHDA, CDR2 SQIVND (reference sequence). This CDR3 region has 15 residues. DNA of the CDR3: TGTGCCAGTAGTCCGCAATCCGGGACAAACACTGAAGCTTTCTTT. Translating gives CASSPQSGTNTEAFF.